This TCR beta chain was sequenced for a study of PD-1 blockade in classical Hodgkin lymphoma. Study observations and caveats: By C4D1 there was a significant rise in CD4+ TCR diversity but not in CD8+ TCR diversity.

Assay used: immunoSEQ multiplex PCR; TCRdb lists only in-frame clones, some missing. The sample consists of 90,000 to 100,000 clones, about 91% of them appearing once. The trim removed 5 bases at V and 7 bases at J, leaving 6 bases unmatched. This CDR3 has 14 residues. Germline-derived CDR1 and CDR2 are MDHEN and SYDVKM. As regards this clone: The antigen remains undetermined.

Each patient's relapse followed autologous stem cell transplantation, and brentuximab vedotin exposure varied. This specimen consisted of peripheral blood mononuclear cells (PBMCs), obtained before the second cycle of nivolumab. The sequence came from a human donor with classical Hodgkin lymphoma. This sequence joins TRBV28 and TRBJ1-5; 9 positions match TRBD1. The CDR3: CASSTGGGKQPQHF. Here the CDR3 DNA reads TGTGCCAGCAGTACAGGGGGCGGAAAGCAGCCCCAGCATTTT.